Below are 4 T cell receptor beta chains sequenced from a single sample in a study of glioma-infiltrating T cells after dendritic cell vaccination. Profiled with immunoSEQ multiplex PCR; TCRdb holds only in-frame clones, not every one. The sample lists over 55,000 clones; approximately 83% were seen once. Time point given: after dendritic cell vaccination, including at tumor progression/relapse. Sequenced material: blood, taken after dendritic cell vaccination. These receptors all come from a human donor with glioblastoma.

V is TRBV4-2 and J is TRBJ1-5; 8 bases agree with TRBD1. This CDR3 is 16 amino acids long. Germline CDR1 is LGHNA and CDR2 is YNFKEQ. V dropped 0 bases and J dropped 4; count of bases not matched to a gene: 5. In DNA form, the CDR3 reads TGTGCCAGCAGCCAAGATGGTAGGACAGGGAATCAGCCCCAGCATTTT. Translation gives CASSQDGRTGNQPQHF.

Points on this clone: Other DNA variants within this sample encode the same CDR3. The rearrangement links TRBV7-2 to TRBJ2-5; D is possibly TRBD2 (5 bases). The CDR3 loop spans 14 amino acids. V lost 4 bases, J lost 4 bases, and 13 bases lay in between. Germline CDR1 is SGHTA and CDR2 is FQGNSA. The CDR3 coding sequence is TGTGCCAGCAGCTCTTCCGGGGTTGGAGAGACCCAGTACTTC. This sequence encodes CASSSSGVGETQYF.

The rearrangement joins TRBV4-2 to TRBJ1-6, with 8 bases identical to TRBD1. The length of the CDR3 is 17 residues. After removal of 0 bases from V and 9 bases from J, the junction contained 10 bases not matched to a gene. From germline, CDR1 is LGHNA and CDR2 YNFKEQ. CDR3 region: CASSQDWQGAMGSPLHF. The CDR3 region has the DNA TGTGCCAGCAGCCAAGACTGGCAGGGGGCTATGGGTTCACCCCTCCACTTT.

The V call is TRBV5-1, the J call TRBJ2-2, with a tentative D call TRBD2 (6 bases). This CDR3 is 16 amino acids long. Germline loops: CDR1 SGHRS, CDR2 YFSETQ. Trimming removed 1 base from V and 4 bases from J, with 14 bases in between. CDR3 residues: CASSLNAGFTTGELFF. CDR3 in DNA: TGCGCCAGCAGCTTGAATGCGGGATTTACCACCGGGGAGCTGTTTTTT.